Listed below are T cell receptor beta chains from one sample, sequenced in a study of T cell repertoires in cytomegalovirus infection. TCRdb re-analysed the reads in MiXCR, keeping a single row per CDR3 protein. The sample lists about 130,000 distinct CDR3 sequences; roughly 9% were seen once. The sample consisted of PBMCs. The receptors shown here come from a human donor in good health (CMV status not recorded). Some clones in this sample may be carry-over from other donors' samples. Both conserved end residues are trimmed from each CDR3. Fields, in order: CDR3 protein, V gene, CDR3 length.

ASSFGQAYEQY | TRBV5-4 | 11
ASSLEKASGHNEQF | TRBV7-9 | 14
ASSYFDSSTEAF | TRBV6-6 | 12
ASSLSDGKGDYGYT | TRBV14 | 14
ATSSTSGGYTDTQY | TRBV15 | 14
ASSVNPYSGTGNRNTEAF | TRBV28 | 18
ASRGTGSYNSPLH | TRBV7-2 | 13
ASSLLVTGYGYT | TRBV28 | 12
ASSYDQGGQNEQF | TRBV6-5 | 13
ALRRGNTEAF | TRBV12-3/TRBV12-4 | 10
ASSQVRAAGEAF | TRBV14 | 12
SVEDRGLHGYT | TRBV29-1 | 11
SVGGTGDQETQY | TRBV29-1 | 12
AIRGGTPRADTQY | TRBV10-3 | 13
ASSLAQTNRAGNTEAF | TRBV7-8 | 16
ASSRGTGGSEKLF | TRBV7-6 | 13
ASSSAWRGTEAF | TRBV28 | 12
ASSPQGGAYEQY | TRBV7-8 | 12
ASSITGEAF | TRBV19 | 9
ASSIGGAASYEQY | TRBV19 | 13
ASSQDRGRVSGNTIY | TRBV3-1 | 15
ASSQSAGGPPDTQY | TRBV4-2 | 14
ASSRTSGGLWETQY | TRBV7-2 | 14
ASSLRGRGGWTDTQY | TRBV7-2 | 15
ASSYGTGGFRYEQF | TRBV6-2/TRBV6-3 | 14
ASSLAESGNTGELF | TRBV7-6 | 14
ASSFGYQETQY | TRBV7-9 | 11
ASSAPGAASWGYT | TRBV28 | 13